Following are 15 T cell receptor beta chains from one sample sequenced in a study of CD8 T cells in ankylosing spondylitis. The study, taken as a whole, reports: One TCR beta motif, made up of eight highly homologous variants, appeared characteristic of ankylosing spondylitis blood.

Their antigens are not known. TCRdb passed the 5' RACE reads through MiXCR, listing each CDR3 protein once. Among some 330,000 distinct CDR3 sequences, 6.5% to 10% were seen once, and the ten largest hold about 14%. The sample was blood, either unsorted or a sorted T cell fraction (not recorded which). The receptors were sampled from a male donor with ankylosing spondylitis.

The rearrangement links TRBV28 to TRBJ2-7, with D possibly being TRBD1 (6 bases). CDR1 is MDHEN and CDR2 is SYDVKM in the germline V gene. The CDR3 length is 14 residues. V was cut by 6 bases and J by 6 bases, with 18 bases left in between. CDR3 nucleotides: TGTGCCAGCAGGCCGGAACAGGGCGACTCCGAGCAGTACTTC. It specifies CASRPEQGDSEQYF. Full variable domain (missing parts from reference TRBV28 and TRBJ2-7): DVKVTQSSRYLVKRTGEKVFLECVQDMDHENMFWYRQDPGLGLRLIYFSYDVKMKEKGDIPEGYSVSREKKERFSLILESASTNQTSMYLCASRPEQGDSEQYFGPGTRLTVT.

A remark on this clonotype: At one end, the junction sequence differs from germline, possibly due to a read error. V is TRBV7-3 and J is TRBJ2-2, with a tentative D call TRBD1 (6 bases). Germline loops: CDR1 SGHTA, CDR2 FQGTGA. The CDR3 runs to 15 residues. In nucleotides, the CDR3 is TGTGCCAGCAGCCCGCAGGGTAGGGGGACCGTGGAGCTGTTTTTT. Residues: CASSPQGRGTVELFF. Full variable domain (rest looked up from reference TRBV7-3 and TRBJ2-2): GAGVSQTPSNKVTEKGKYVELRCDPISGHTALYWYRQSLGQGPEFLIYFQGTGAADDSGLPNDRFFAVRPEGSVSTLKIQRTERGDSAVYLCASSPQGRGTVELFFGEGSRLTVL.

This clonotype appeared a few times. The chain is built from TRBV25-1 and TRBJ2-7, with D tentatively TRBD2 (6 bases). Deletions cut 3 bases from V and 6 bases from J, with 15 bases between. The CDR3 contains 14 residues. Germline CDR1 is MGHDK and CDR2 is SYGVNS. CDR3 DNA sequence: TGTGCCAGCAGTGACCGGGACCGAGCGGGCGAGCAGTACTTC. This sequence encodes CASSDRDRAGEQYF.

This clonotype was counted many times. The CDR3 loop reads CASSFLGSTDTQYF. The CDR3 DNA reads TGTGCCAGCAGTTTTCTCGGAAGCACAGATACGCAGTATTTT. V gene TRBV12-3 or TRBV12-4 combines with J gene TRBJ2-3, with D hard to call. V shed 3 bases and J shed 0 bases, with 7 bases lying between them. This CDR3 comprises 14 residues.

The CDR3 bases are TGTGCCAGCAGCGTAGCTGACTTCGGTGCCAAAAACATTCAGTACTTC. Encoded protein: CASSVADFGAKNIQYF. This chain connects TRBV9 to TRBJ2-4; no reliable D call. Trimming removed 0 bases at V and 1 base at J, with 11 bases between. CDR1 is SGDLS and CDR2 is YYNGEE in the germline V gene. The CDR3 has 16 residues.

This clonotype turned up a few times. This rearrangement joins TRBV5-1 to TRBJ2-7; D uncertain. CDR1 is SGHRS and CDR2 is YFSETQ in the germline V gene. V shed 1 base and J shed 5 bases, with 13 bases lying between them. The CDR3 has 14 amino acids. CDR3 nucleotide sequence: TGCGCCAGCAGCTTGTTTTCAGGCGCCCACGAGCAGTACTTC. It codes for CASSLFSGAHEQYF.

The rearrangement uses TRBV29-1 and TRBJ1-2, with TRBD1 matching over 12 bases. V dropped 5 bases and J dropped 5; count of bases not matched to a gene: 6. CDR1 SQVTM and CDR2 ANQGSEA come from the germline V gene. The CDR3 contains 14 residues. The CDR3: CSVTGTGGFYGYTF. The CDR3, as DNA: TGCAGCGTTACCGGGACAGGGGGCTTTTATGGCTACACCTTC.

The table lists this clonotype with a few counts. The chain joins TRBV4-1 to TRBJ2-1; TRBD2 aligns across 9 bases. The V gene end was trimmed by 1 base and the J gene end by 2 bases; junction bases not matched to a gene: 6. The CDR3 is 17 residues long. Germline V gives CDR1 MGHRA, CDR2 YSYEKL. The CDR3 reads CASSQGVAGVTYNEQFF. The CDR3, as DNA: TGCGCCAGCAGCCAAGGGGTAGCGGGAGTAACCTACAATGAGCAGTTCTTC.

This clonotype was counted only a few times. The junction departs from the called germline gene at one end, perhaps through a read error. CDR3 protein: CASSQGTGYEKLFF. The CDR3 DNA reads as TGCGCCAGCAGCCAGGGCACAGGGTATGAGAAACTGTTTTTT. This sequence joins TRBV4-1 and TRBJ1-4; maybe TRBD1 (6 bases). Per germline, CDR1 MGHRA and CDR2 YSYEKL. The CDR3 has 14 amino acids.

This chain joins TRBV20-1 and TRBJ2-3, with D possibly TRBD2 on 6 matching bases. With 7 bases removed from V and 0 bases from J, the gap between germline ends came to 26 bases. The germline gives CDR1 DFQATT, CDR2 SNEGSKA (reference sequence). The CDR3 spans 18 residues. The CDR3 reads CSVGGLPHPTPSTDTQYF. The DNA for the CDR3 is TGCAGTGTCGGAGGGCTGCCCCACCCGACTCCTAGCACAGATACGCAGTATTTT.

This chain joins TRBV18 and TRBJ2-5; 9 positions match TRBD2. V was pared by 0 bases and J by 7 bases, with 12 bases of the junction left unmatched. CDR1 is KGHSH and CDR2 is LQKENI in the germline V gene. The CDR3 contains 17 residues. CDR3 in amino acids: CASSPPMGLAFSGTQYF. As DNA, the CDR3 is TGTGCCAGCTCACCACCGATGGGACTAGCCTTTAGCGGGACCCAGTACTTC.

J is TRBJ2-3 and V is TRBV4-3, with a possible D match to TRBD1 (8 bases). The germline V and J ends were trimmed by 4 bases and 4 bases, with 15 bases remaining between them. The CDR3 sequence is 15 residues long. Looked up from germline, CDR1 is LGHNA and CDR2 is YSLEER. Here the CDR3 DNA reads TGCGCCAGCAGCCCATTACAGGGGGGGGCAGATACGCAGTATTTT. Its protein product is CASSPLQGGADTQYF.

In its sample, this clonotype was seen a few times. The genes are TRBV5-6 and TRBJ2-2; 9 bases align to TRBD1. Per germline, CDR1 SGHDT and CDR2 YYEEEE. V was pared by 4 bases and J by 3 bases, with 4 bases of the junction left unmatched. This CDR3 comprises 15 residues. CDR3 DNA sequence: TGTGCCAGCAGCCGACAGGGGGGGCACACCGGGGAGCTGTTTTTT. Translating it yields CASSRQGGHTGELFF.

This clonotype was seen a handful of times. The gene calls are TRBV4-3 and TRBJ2-7; a weak D match, TRBD2 (6 bases). V was shortened by 0 bases and J by 3 bases, with 15 bases between the two germline ends. From germline, CDR1 is LGHNA and CDR2 YSLEER. The CDR3 covers 16 residues. CDR3 coding DNA: TGCGCCAGCAGCCAAGATGTTCTGGAGGGGATCTACGAGCAGTACTTC. Protein: CASSQDVLEGIYEQYF.

The chain links TRBV18 to TRBJ1-4, with D unclear. The V gene lost 3 bases and the J gene lost 8 bases, with 10 bases spanning the gap. The germline gives CDR1 KGHSH, CDR2 LQKENI. This CDR3 comprises 13 residues. The CDR3 spells CASSPGFREKLFF. The CDR3 region has the DNA TGTGCCAGCTCACCGGGTTTCCGGGAAAAACTGTTTTTT.